This record covers a single T cell receptor (beta chain). Its matching antigen is unknown. A read error may account for a junction end that differs from germline. TCR beta libraries were prepared from cDNA with unique molecular identifiers. TCRdb used MiXCR to reprocess the PCR reads, holding one entry per CDR3 protein. The sample yields approximately 770,000 distinct CDR3 sequences, around 46% seen once. The CDR3 runs 15 residues. Germline V gene sequence: CDR1 SEHNR, CDR2 FQNEAQ (reference sequence). The data stem from a study of post-analysis software for immune sequencing data. Background on the study: Some patients lacked subtype; others had relapsing-remitting, secondary progressive or progressive-relapsing disease.

Findings and caveats of the study: Significantly lower normalized Chao1 diversity was found in patients with multiple sclerosis relative to controls. Relative to controls, patients had about 5 TRBV segments at higher frequency, with TRBV5-6, TRBV5-1 and TRBV20-1 among these.

The source is a girl between 10 and 17 years old with multiple sclerosis. Sequenced sample: blood. The V and J genes are TRBV7-9 and TRBJ1-2; no definite D call. The CDR3 DNA sequence: TGTGCCAGCAGCCACCCCGGGGATTCTGTTTATGGCAACACCTTC. Its translation is CASSHPGDSVYGNTF.